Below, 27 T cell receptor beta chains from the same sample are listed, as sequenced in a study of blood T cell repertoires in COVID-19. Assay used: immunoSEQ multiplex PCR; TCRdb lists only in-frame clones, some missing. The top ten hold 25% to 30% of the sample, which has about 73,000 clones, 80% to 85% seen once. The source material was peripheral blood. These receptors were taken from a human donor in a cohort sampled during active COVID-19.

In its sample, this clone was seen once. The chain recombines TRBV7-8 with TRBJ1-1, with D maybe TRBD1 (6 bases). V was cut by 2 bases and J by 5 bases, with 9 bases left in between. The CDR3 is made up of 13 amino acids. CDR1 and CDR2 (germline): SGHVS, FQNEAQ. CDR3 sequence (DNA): TGTGCCAGCAGCTTAACCGGGACAACTGAAGCTTTCTTT. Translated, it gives CASSLTGTTEAFF.

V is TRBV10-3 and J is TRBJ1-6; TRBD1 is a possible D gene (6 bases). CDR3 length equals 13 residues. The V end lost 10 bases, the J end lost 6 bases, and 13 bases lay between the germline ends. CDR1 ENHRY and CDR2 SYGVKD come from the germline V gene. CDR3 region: CATGTPRNSPLHF. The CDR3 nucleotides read TGTGCCACGGGGACACCTCGTAATTCACCCCTCCACTTT.

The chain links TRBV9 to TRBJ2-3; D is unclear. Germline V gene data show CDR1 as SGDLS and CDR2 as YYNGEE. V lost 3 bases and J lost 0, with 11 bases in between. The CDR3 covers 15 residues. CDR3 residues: CASSAGTSSTDTQYF. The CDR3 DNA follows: TGTGCCAGCAGCGCGGGTACCTCTAGCACAGATACGCAGTATTTT.

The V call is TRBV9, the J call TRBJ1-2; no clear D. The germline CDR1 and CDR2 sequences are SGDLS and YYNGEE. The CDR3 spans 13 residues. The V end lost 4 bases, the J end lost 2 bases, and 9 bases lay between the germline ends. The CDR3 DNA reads TGTGCCAGCAGCACCCGCGGAAACTATGGCTACACCTTC. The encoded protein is CASSTRGNYGYTF.

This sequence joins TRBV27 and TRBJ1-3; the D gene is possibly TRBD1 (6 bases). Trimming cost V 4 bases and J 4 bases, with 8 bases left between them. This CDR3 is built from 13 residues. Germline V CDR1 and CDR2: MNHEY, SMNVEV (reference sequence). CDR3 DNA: TGTGCCAGCAGTTCCCAGGGGGGAAACACCATATATTTT. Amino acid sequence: CASSSQGGNTIYF.

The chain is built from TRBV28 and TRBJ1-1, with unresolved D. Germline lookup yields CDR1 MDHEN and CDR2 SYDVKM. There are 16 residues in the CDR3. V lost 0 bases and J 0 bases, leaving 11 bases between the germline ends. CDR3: CASSLWDPGVNTEAFF. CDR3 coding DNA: TGTGCCAGCAGTTTATGGGATCCGGGTGTGAACACTGAAGCTTTCTTT.

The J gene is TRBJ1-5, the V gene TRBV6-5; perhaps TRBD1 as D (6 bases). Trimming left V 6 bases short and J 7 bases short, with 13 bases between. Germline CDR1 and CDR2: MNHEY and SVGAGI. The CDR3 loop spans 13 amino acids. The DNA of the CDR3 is TGTGCCAGCAGGCGACAGGTTGGCCAGCCCCAGCATTTT. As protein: CASRRQVGQPQHF.

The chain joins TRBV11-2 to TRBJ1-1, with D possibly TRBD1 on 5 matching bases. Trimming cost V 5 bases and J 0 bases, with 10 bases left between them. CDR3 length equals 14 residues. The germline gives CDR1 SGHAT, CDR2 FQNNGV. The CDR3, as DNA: TGTGCCAGCAGCCGACAGTATTTGAACACTGAAGCTTTCTTT. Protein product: CASSRQYLNTEAFF. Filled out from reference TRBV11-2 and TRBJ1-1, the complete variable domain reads EAGVAQSPRYKIIEKRQSVAFWCNPISGHATLYWYQQILGQGPKLLIQFQNNGVVDDSQLPKDRFSAERLKGVDSTLKIQPAKLEDSAVYLCASSRQYLNTEAFFGQGTRLTVV.

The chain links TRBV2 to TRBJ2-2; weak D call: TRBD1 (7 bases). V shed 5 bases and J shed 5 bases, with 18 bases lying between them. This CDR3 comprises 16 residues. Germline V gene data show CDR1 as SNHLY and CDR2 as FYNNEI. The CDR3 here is CASSKGRQGETGELFF. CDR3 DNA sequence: TGTGCCAGCAGTAAGGGGAGGCAGGGGGAAACCGGGGAGCTGTTTTTT.

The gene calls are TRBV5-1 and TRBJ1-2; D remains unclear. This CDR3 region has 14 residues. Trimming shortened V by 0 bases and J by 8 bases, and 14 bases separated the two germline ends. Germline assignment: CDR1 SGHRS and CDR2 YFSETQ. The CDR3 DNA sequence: TGCGCCAGCAGCTTGGGCCTCTCGGAGGAAGGCTACACCTTC. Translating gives CASSLGLSEEGYTF. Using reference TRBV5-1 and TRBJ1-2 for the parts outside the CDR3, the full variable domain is KAGVTQTPRYLIKTRGQQVTLSCSPISGHRSVSWYQQTPGQGLQFLFEYFSETQRNKGNFPGRFSGRQFSNSRSEMNVSTLELGDSALYLCASSLGLSEEGYTFGSGTRLTVV.

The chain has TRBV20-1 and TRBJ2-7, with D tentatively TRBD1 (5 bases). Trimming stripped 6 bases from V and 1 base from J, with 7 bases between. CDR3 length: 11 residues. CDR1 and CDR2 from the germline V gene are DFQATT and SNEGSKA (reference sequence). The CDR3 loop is CSARQSYEQYF. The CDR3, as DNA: TGCAGTGCCAGACAGTCCTACGAGCAGTACTTC.

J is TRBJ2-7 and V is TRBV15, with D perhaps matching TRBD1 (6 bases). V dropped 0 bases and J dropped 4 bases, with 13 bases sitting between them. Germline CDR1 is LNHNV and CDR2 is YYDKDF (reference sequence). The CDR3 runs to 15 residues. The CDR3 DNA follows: TGTGCCACCAGCAGAGATCCTGGGCAGGGGTACGAGCAGTACTTC. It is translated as CATSRDPGQGYEQYF.

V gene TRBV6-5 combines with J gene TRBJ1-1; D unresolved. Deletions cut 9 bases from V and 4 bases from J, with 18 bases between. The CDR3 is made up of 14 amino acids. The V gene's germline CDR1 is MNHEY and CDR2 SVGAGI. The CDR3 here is CASTTRTVGTEAFF. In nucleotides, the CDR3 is TGTGCCAGTACCACGAGGACTGTAGGCACTGAAGCTTTCTTT.

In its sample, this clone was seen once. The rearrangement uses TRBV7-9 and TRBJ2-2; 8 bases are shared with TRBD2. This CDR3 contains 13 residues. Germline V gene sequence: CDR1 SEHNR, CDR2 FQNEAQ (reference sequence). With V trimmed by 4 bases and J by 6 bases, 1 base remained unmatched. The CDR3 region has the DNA TGTGCCAGCAGCTGGACTAGCCCCGGGGAGCTGTTTTTT. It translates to CASSWTSPGELFF. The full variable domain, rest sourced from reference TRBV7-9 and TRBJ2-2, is DTGVSQNPRHKITKRGQNVTFRCDPISEHNRLYWYRQTLGQGPEFLTYFQNEAQLEKSRLLSDRFSAERPKGSFSTLEIQRTEQGDSAMYLCASSWTSPGELFFGEGSRLTVL.

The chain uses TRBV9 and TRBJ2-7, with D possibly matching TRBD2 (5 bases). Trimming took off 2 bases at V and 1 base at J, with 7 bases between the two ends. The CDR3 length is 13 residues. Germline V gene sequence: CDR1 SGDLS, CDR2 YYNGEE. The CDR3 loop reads CASSVGASYEQYF. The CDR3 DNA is TGTGCCAGCAGCGTGGGAGCTTCCTACGAGCAGTACTTC.

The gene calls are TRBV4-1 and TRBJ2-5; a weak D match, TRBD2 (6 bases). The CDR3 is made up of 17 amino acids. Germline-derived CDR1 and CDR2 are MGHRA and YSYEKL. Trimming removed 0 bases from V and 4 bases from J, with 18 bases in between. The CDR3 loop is CASSQDPPDPRGETQYF. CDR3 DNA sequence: TGCGCCAGCAGCCAAGACCCACCGGACCCGCGGGGAGAGACCCAGTACTTC.

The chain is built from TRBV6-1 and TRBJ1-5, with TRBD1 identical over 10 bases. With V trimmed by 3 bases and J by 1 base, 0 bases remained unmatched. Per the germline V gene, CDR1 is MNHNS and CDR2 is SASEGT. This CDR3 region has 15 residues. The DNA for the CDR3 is TGTGCCAGCAGTGAGGACAGGGGGAGCAATCAGCCCCAGCATTTT. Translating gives CASSEDRGSNQPQHF.

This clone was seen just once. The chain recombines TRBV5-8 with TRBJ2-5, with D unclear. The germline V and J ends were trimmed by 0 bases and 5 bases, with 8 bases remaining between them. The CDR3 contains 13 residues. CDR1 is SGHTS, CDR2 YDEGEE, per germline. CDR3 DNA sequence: TGTGCCAGCAGCTTGGGGTACTTTGAGACCCAGTACTTC. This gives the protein CASSLGYFETQYF.

DNA for the CDR3: TGTGCCAGCAGTCCCCCCACATTGGCCACTGAAGCTTTCTTT. Its protein is CASSPPTLATEAFF. This chain uses TRBV5-6 with TRBJ1-1; D gene unclear. Germline CDR1 SGHDT, CDR2 YYEEEE. The V gene lost 5 bases and the J gene lost 4 bases, with 15 bases spanning the gap. The CDR3 totals 14 residues.

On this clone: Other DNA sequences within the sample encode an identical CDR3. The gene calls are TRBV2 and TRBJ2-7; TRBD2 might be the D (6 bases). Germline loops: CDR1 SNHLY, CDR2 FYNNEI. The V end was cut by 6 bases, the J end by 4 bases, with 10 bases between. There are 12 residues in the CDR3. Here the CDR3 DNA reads TGTGCCAGCAGGGGAGGAGGTTACGAGCAGTACTTC. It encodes CASRGGGYEQYF. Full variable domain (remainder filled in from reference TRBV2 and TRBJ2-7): EPEVTQTPSHQVTQMGQEVILRCVPISNHLYFYWYRQILGQKVEFLVSFYNNEISEKSEIFDDQFSVERPDGSNFTLKIRSTKLEDSAMYFCASRGGGYEQYFGPGTRLTVT.

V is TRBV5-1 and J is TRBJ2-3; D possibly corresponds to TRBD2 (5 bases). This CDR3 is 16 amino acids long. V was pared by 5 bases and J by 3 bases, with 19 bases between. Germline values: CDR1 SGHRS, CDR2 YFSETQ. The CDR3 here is CASSRTGSAKTDTQYF. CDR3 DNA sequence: TGCGCCAGCAGTCGGACGGGAAGCGCGAAGACAGATACGCAGTATTTT.

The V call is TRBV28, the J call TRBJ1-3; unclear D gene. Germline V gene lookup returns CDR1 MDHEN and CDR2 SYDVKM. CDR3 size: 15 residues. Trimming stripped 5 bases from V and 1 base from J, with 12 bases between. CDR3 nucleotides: TGTGCCAGCAGTCCGTCGCCGAGATCTGGAAACACCATATATTTT. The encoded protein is CASSPSPRSGNTIYF. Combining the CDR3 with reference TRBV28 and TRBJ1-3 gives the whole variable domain DVKVTQSSRYLVKRTGEKVFLECVQDMDHENMFWYRQDPGLGLRLIYFSYDVKMKEKGDIPEGYSVSREKKERFSLILESASTNQTSMYLCASSPSPRSGNTIYFGEGSWLTVV.

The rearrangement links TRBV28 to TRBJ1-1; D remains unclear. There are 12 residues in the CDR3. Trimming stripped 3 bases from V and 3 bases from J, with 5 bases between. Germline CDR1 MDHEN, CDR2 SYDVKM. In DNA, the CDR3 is TGTGCCAGCAGTTTTCCGTACACTGAAGCTTTCTTT. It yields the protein CASSFPYTEAFF.

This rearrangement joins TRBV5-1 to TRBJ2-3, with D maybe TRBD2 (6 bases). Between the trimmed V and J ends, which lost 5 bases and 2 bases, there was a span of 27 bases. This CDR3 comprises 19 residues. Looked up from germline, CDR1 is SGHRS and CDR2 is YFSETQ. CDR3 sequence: CASSLSLVGGVSATDTQYF. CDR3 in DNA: TGCGCCAGCAGTTTGTCCCTCGTCGGAGGGGTGAGCGCCACAGATACGCAGTATTTT. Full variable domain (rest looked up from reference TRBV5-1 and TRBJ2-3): KAGVTQTPRYLIKTRGQQVTLSCSPISGHRSVSWYQQTPGQGLQFLFEYFSETQRNKGNFPGRFSGRQFSNSRSEMNVSTLELGDSALYLCASSLSLVGGVSATDTQYFGPGTRLTVL.

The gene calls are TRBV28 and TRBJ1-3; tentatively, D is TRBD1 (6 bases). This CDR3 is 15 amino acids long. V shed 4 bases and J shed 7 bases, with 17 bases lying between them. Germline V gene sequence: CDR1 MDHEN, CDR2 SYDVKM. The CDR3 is CASSWFLGQRNTIYF. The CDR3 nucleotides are TGTGCCAGCAGTTGGTTCCTCGGACAGAGGAACACCATATATTTT.

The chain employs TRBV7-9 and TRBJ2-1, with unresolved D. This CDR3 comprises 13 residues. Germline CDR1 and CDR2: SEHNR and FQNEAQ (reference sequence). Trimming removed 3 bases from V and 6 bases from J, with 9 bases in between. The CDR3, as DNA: TGTGCCAGCAGCTTCGGTTGGAGCAATGAGCAGTTCTTC. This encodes CASSFGWSNEQFF.

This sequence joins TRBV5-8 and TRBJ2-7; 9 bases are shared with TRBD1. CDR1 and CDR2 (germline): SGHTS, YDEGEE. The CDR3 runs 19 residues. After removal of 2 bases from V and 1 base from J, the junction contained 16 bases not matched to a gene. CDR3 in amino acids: CASSFPLISTGGTSYEQYF. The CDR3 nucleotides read TGTGCCAGCAGCTTCCCCTTGATCTCGACAGGGGGGACTTCCTACGAGCAGTACTTC.